These T cell receptor beta chains were read from a single sample in a study of cytomegalovirus exposure and HLA in healthy donors. Profiled with immunoSEQ multiplex PCR; TCRdb holds only in-frame clones, not every one. The sample has 75,000 to 90,000 clones; around 73% are singletons. Sequencing was done on a sample of PBMCs. The receptors derive from a woman between 35 and 50 years old in good health and CMV-seropositive. Each CDR3 is given with its conserved first and last residue. D genes are given only for firm matches. Expanded clones get a size class; other rows say once, few or many, or leave the size out.

d_call	j_call	clone_size	v_call	cdr3_nt	cdr3_aa
-	TRBJ1-4	-	TRBV10-3	TGTGCCATCAGTGAGTACGGTGGGGCTGAAAAACTGTTTTTT	CAISEYGGAEKLFF
-	TRBJ1-2	-	TRBV10-3	TGTGCCATCAGTGAGTCGGGAGTCTATGGCTACACCTTC	CAISESGVYGYTF
-	TRBJ2-7	-	TRBV18	TGTGCCAGCTCAAGGGACTTAACCTACGAGCAGTACTTC	CASSRDLTYEQYF
TRBD1	TRBJ2-5	-	TRBV7-2	TGTGCCAGCAGAGATGCCGGGACAGGGAGGGAGACCCAGTACTTC	CASRDAGTGRETQYF
-	TRBJ1-2	once	TRBV4-2	TGTGCCAGCAGCTTGCAACGGACACCTGGGGGCTACACCTTC	CASSLQRTPGGYTF
-	TRBJ1-2	-	TRBV5-1	TGCGCCAGCAGCTTGGACGGCTATGGCTACACCTTC	CASSLDGYGYTF
-	TRBJ1-5	few	TRBV19	TGTGCCAGTAGTTGGCAGGAAGAGCAGCCCCAGCATTTT	CASSWQEEQPQHF
TRBD1	TRBJ1-6	-	TRBV19	TGTGCCAGTAGTATTCTCTCCGGGACAGGGGATTCACCCCTCCACTTT	CASSILSGTGDSPLHF
-	TRBJ1-1	few	TRBV5-1	TGCGCCAGCAGCTTGGATTGGGGGGGCCGAACTGAAGCTTTCTTT	CASSLDWGGRTEAFF
-	TRBJ2-7	-	TRBV6-1	TGTGCCAGCAGCCGGGACACCTCCTACGAGCAGTACTTC	CASSRDTSYEQYF